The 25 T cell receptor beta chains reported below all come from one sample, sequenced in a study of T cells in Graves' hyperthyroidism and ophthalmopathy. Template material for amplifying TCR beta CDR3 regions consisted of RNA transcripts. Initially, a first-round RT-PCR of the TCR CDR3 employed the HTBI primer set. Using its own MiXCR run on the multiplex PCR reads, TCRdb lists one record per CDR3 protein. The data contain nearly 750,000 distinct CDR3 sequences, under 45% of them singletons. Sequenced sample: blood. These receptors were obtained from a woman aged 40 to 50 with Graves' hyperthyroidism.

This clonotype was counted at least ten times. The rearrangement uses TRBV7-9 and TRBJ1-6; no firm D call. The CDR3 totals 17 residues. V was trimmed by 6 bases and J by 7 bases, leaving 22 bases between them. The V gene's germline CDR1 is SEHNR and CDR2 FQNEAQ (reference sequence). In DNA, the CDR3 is TGTGCCAGCAGGCCCGCTGCCGCTGGCGCACCCAATTCACCCCTCCACTTT. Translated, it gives CASRPAAAGAPNSPLHF. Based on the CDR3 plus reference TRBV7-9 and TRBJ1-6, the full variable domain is DTGVSQNPRHKITKRGQNVTFRCDPISEHNRLYWYRQTLGQGPEFLTYFQNEAQLEKSRLLSDRFSAERPKGSFSTLEIQRTEQGDSAMYLCASRPAAAGAPNSPLHFGNGTRLTVT.

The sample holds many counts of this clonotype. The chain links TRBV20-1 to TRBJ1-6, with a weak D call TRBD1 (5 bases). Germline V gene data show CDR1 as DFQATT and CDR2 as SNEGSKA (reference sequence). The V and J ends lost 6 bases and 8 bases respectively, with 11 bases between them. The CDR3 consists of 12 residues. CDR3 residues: CSATGADSPLHF. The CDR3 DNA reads TGCAGTGCAACCGGGGCCGATTCACCCCTCCACTTT.

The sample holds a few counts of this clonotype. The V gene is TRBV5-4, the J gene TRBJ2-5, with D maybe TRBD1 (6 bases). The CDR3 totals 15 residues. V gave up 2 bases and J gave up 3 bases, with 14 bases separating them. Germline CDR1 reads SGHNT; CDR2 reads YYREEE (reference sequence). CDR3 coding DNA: TGTGCCAGCAGCTTAATAGACTGGACAGAAGAGACCCAGTACTTC. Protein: CASSLIDWTEETQYF.

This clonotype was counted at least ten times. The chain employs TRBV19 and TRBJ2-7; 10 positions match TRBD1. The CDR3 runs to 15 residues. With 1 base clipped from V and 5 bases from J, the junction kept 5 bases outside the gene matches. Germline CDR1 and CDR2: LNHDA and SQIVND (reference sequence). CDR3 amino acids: CASSIVGTGDHEQYF. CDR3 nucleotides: TGTGCCAGTAGTATAGTTGGGACAGGGGACCACGAGCAGTACTTC. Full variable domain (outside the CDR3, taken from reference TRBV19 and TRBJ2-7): DGGITQSPKYLFRKEGQNVTLSCEQNLNHDAMYWYRQDPGQGLRLIYYSQIVNDFQKGDIAEGYSVSREKKESFPLTVTSAQKNPTAFYLCASSIVGTGDHEQYFGPGTRLTVT.

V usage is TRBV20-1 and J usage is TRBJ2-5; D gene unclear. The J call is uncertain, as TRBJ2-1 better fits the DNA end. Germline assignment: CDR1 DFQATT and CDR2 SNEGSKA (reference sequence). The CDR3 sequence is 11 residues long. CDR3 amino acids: CSARHGIEQFF. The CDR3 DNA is TGCAGTGCTCGACATGGAATTGAGCAGTTCTTC.

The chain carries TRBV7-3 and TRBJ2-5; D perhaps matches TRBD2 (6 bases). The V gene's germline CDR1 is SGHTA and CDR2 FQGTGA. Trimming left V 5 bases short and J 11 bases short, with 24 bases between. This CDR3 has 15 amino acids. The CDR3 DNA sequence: TGTGCCAGCAGCCCACTCGGAGGGCAAACAGATACGCAGTACTTC. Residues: CASSPLGGQTDTQYF.

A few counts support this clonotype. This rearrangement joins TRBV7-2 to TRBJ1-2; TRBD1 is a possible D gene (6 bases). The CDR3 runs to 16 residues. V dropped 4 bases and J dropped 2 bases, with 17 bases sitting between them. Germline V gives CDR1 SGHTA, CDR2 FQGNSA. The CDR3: CASSYVMGGQNYGYTF. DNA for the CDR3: TGTGCCAGCAGCTACGTTATGGGGGGGCAGAACTATGGCTACACCTTC.

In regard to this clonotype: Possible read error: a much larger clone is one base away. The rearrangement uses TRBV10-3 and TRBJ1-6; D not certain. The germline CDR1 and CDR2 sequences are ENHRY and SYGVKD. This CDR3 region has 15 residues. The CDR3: CAIGESIGNNSPLHF. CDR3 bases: TGTGCCATCGGTGAGTCTATAGGGAATAATTCACCCCTCCACTTT.

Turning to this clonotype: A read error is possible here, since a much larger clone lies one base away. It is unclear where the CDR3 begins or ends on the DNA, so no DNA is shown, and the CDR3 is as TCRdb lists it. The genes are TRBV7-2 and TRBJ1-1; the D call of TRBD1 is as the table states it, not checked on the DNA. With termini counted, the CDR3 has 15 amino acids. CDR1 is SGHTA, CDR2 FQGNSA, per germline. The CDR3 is CASSLAWAGGTEALF.

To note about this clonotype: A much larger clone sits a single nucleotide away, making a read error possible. CDR3 region: CASSSGSGETQYF. CDR3 nucleotide sequence: TGTGCCAGCAGCTCCGGTAGTGGCGAGACCCAGTACTTC. The rearrangement uses TRBV5-6 and TRBJ2-5, with no clear D. The V end was cut by 3 bases, the J end by 5 bases, with 11 bases between. CDR1 is SGHDT and CDR2 is YYEEEE in the germline V gene. This CDR3 spans 13 amino acids.

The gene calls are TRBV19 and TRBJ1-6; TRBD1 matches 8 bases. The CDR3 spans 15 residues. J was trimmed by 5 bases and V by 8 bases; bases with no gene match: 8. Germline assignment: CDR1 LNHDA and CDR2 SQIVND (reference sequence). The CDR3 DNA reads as TGTGCCAGTCAACGGCAGGGGGCTCATAATTCACCCCTCCACTTT. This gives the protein CASQRQGAHNSPLHF. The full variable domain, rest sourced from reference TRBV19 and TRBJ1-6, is DGGITQSPKYLFRKEGQNVTLSCEQNLNHDAMYWYRQDPGQGLRLIYYSQIVNDFQKGDIAEGYSVSREKKESFPLTVTSAQKNPTAFYLCASQRQGAHNSPLHFGNGTRLTVT.

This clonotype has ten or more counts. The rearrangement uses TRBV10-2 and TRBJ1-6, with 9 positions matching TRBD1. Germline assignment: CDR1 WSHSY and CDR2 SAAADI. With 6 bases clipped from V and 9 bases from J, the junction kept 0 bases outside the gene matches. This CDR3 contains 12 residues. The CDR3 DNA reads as TGCGCCAGCAGGGACAGGGGTTCACCCCTCCACTTT. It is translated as CASRDRGSPLHF.

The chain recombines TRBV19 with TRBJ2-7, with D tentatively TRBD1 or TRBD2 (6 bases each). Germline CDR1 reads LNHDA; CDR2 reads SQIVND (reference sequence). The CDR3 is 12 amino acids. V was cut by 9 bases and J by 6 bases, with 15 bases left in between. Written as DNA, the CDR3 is TGTGCCAGCAGGGAGGACAGCAGCGAGCAGTACTTC. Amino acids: CASREDSSEQYF.

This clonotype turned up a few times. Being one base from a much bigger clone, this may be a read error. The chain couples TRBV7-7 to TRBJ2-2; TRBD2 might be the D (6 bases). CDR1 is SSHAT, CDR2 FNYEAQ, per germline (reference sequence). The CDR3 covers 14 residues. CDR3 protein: CASSAGRNTGGLFF. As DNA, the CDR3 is TGTGCTAGCAGCGCGGGCCGTAACACCGGGGGGCTGTTTTTT.

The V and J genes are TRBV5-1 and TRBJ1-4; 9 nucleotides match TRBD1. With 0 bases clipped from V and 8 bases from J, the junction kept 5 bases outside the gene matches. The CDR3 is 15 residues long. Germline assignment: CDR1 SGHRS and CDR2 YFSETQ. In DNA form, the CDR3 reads TGCGCCAGCAGCTTGGAACAGGGGGCTTTCGAAAAACTGTTTTTT. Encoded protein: CASSLEQGAFEKLFF.

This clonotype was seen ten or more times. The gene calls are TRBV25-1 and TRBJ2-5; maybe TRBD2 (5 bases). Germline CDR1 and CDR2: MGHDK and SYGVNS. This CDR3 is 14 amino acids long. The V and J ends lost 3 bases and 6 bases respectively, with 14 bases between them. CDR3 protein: CASSEGSGKQTQYF. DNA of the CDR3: TGTGCCAGCAGTGAGGGGTCGGGGAAACAGACCCAGTACTTC.

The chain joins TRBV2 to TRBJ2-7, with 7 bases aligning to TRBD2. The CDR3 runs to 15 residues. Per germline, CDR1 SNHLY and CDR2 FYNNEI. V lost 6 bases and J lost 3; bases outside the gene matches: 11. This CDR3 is CASSSRGGVDYEQYF. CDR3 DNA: TGTGCCAGCAGCAGCCGGGGAGGGGTGGACTACGAGCAGTACTTC. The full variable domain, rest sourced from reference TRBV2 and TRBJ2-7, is EPEVTQTPSHQVTQMGQEVILRCVPISNHLYFYWYRQILGQKVEFLVSFYNNEISEKSEIFDDQFSVERPDGSNFTLKIRSTKLEDSAMYFCASSSRGGVDYEQYFGPGTRLTVT.

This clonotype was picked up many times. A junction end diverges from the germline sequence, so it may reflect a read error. CDR3 bases: TGCAGCGTCATGACTGTGGGTCAGGCCCAGCATTTT. Residues: CSVMTVGQAQHF. The rearrangement joins TRBV29-1 to TRBJ1-5; no definite D call. The germline V gene encodes CDR1 SQVTM and CDR2 ANQGSEA. The CDR3 totals 12 residues. Variable domain in full (rest from reference TRBV29-1 and TRBJ1-5): SAVISQKPSRDICQRGTSLTIQCQVDSQVTMMFWYRQQPGQSLTLIATANQGSEATYESGFVIDKFPISRPNLTFSTLTVSNMSPEDSSIYLCSVMTVGQAQHFGDGTRLSIL.

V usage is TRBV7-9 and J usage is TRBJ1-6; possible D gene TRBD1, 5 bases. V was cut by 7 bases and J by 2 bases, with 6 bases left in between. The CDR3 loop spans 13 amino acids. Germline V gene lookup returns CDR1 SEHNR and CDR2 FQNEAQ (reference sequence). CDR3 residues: CASTGAYNSPLHF. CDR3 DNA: TGTGCCAGCACGGGGGCCTATAATTCACCCCTCCACTTT.

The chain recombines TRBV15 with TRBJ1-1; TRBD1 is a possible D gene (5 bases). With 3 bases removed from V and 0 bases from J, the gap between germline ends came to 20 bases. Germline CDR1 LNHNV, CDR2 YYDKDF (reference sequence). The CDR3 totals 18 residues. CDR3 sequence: CATSSLVGTAVMNTEAFF. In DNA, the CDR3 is TGTGCCACCAGCAGCTTGGTTGGGACGGCCGTAATGAACACTGAAGCTTTCTTT.

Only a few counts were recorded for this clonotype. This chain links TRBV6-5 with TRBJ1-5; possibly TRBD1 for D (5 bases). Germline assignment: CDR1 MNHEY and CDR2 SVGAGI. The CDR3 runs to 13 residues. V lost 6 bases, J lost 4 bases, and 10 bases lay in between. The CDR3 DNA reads TGTGCCAGCAGACAGGATTTAAATCAGCCCCAGCATTTT. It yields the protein CASRQDLNQPQHF.

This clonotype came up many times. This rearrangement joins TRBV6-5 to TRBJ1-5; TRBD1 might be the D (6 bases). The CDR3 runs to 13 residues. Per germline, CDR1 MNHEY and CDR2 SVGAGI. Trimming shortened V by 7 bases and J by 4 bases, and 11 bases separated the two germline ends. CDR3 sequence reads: CASTQGINQPQHF. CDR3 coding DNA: TGTGCCAGCACTCAGGGGATTAATCAGCCCCAGCATTTT.

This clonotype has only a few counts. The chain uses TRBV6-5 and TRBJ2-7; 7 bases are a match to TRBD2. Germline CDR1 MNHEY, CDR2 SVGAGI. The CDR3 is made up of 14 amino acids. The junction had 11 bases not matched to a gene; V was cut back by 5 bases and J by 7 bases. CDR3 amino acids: CASSRSAGEWEQYF. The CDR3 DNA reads TGTGCCAGCAGTCGTTCTGCGGGGGAATGGGAGCAGTACTTC.

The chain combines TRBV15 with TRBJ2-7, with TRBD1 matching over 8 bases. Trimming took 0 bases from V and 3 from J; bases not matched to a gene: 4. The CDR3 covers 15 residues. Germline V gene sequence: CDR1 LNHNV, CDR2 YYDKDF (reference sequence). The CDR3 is CATSREDRVDYEQYF. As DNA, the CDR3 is TGTGCCACCAGCAGAGAGGACAGGGTGGACTACGAGCAGTACTTC.

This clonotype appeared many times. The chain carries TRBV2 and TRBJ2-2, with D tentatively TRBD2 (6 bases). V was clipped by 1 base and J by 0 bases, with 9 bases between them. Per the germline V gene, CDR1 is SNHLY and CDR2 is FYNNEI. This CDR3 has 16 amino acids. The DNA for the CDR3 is TGTGCCAGCAGTGAAGGATTAGCGGCGAACACCGGGGAGCTGTTTTTT. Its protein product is CASSEGLAANTGELFF.